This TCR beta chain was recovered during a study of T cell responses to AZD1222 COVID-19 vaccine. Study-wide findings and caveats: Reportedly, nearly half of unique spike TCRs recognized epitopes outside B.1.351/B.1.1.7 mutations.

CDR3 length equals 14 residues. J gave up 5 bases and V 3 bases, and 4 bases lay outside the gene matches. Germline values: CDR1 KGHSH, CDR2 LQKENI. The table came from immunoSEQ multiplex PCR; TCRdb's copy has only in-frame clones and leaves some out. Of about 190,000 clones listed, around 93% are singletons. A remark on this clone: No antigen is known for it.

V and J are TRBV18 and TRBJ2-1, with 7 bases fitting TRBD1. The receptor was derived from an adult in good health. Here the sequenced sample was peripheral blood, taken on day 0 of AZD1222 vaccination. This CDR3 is CASSPSTGNNEQFF. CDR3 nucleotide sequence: TGTGCCAGCTCACCGTCGACAGGGAACAATGAGCAGTTCTTC.